This T cell receptor beta chain was recovered during a study of low-dose radiotherapy and immunotherapy resistance in tumors. About the study: The schedule for Cohort 2 used 1 Gy per fraction every two weeks, which added up to 13 Gy over 26 weeks.

This CDR3 has 13 residues. Per the germline V gene, CDR1 is SQVTM and CDR2 is ANQGSEA. V was cut by 7 bases and J by 5 bases, with 17 bases left in between. Covering alpha and beta chains, TRAV- and TRBV-specific primers were used for the first-strand cDNA. Over approximately 20 PCR cycles, TCRs were amplified from a constant-region primer and V-primer adapter. TCRdb fed the reads into MiXCR, producing one record per CDR3 protein. The table has fewer than 95,000 distinct CDR3 sequences, under 9.5% seen once. The table lists this clonotype with many counts. Time point here: before trial treatment. The chain has TRBV29-1 and TRBJ2-5, with a possible D match to TRBD2 (7 bases). The sequenced sample was PBMCs, obtained before treatment. This TCR derives from a male donor with prostate cancer. CDR3 sequence reads: CSAGSGGRETQYF. CDR3 nucleotide sequence: TGCAGCGCTGGTTCGGGGGGCAGGGAGACCCAGTACTTC.